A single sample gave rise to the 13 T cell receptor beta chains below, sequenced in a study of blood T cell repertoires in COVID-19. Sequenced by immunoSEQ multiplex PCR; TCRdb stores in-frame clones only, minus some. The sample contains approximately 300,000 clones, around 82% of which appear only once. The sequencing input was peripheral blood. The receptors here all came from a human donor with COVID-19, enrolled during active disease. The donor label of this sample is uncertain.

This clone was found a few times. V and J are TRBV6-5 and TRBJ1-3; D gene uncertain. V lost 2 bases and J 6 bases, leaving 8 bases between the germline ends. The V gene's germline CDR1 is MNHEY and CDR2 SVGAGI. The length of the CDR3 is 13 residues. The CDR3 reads CASSYGPTNTIYF. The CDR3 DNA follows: TGTGCCAGCAGTTACGGGCCCACAAACACCATATATTTT.

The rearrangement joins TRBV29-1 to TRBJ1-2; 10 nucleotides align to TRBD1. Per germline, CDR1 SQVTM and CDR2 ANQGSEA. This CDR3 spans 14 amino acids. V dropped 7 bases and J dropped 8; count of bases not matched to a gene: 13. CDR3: CSAAGTGAPSGYTF. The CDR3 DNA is TGCAGCGCCGCCGGGACAGGGGCTCCCTCCGGCTACACCTTC.

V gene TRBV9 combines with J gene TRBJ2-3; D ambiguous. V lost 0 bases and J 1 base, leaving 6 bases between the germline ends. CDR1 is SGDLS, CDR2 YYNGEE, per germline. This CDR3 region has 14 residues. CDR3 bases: TGTGCCAGCAGCGTAGACTTCCGCACAGATACGCAGTATTTT. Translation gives CASSVDFRTDTQYF.

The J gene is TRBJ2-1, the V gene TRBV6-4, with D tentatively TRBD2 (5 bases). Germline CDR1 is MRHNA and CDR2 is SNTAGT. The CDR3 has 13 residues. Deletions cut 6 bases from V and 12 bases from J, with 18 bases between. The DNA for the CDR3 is TGTGCCAGCAGCCCCGACCGGGGTGTGGGGCAGTTCTTC. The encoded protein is CASSPDRGVGQFF.

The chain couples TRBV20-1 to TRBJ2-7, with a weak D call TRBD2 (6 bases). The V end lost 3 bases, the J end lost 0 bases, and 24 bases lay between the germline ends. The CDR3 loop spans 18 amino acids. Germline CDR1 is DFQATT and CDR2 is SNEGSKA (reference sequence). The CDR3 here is CSASAGTLKWDSSYEQYF. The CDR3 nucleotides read TGCAGTGCTAGTGCCGGGACTCTTAAATGGGATAGCTCCTACGAGCAGTACTTC.

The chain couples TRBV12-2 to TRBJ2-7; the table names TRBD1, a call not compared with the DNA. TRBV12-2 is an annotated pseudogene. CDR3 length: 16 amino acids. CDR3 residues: CASRSAGQGAIYEQYF. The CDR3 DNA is TGTGCAAGTCGCTCGGCCGGACAGGGGGCTATCTACGAGCAGTACTTC.

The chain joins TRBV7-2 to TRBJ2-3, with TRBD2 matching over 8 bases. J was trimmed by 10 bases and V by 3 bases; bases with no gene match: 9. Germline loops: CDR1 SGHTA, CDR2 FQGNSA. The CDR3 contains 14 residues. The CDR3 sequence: CASSFPGGRGAQYF. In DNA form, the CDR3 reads TGTGCCAGCAGCTTCCCCGGGGGGCGGGGGGCGCAGTATTTT.

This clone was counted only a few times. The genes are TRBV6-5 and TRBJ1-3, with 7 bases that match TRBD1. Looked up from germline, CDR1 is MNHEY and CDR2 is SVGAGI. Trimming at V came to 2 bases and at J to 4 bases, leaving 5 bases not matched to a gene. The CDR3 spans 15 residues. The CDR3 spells CASSYKGAQGNTIYF. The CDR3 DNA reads TGTGCCAGCAGTTACAAGGGGGCGCAGGGAAACACCATATATTTT.

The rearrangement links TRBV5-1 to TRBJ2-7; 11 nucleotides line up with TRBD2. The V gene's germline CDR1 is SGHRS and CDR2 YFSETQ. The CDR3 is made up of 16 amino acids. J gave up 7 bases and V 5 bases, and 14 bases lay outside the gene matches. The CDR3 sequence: CASRSTSGRAEGEQYF. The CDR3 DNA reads TGCGCCAGCAGGTCCACTAGCGGGAGAGCCGAGGGGGAGCAGTACTTC.

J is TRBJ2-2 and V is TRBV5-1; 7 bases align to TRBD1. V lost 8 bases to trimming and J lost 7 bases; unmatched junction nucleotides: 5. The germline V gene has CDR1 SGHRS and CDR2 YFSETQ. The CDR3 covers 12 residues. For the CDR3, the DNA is TGCGCCAGTCAGGGGGAAGTCGGGGAGCTGTTTTTT. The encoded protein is CASQGEVGELFF.

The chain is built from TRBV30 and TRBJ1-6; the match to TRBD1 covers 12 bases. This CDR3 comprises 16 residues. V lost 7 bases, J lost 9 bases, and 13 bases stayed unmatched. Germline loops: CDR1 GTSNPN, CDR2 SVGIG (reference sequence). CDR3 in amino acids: CALKAGTGGASSPLHF. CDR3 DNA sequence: TGTGCCTTAAAAGCCGGGACAGGGGGCGCGAGTTCACCCCTCCACTTT.

The CDR3 region has the DNA TGTGCCAGCAGGGGAGTCGGGGAGGGGGGCAGTGGCTACACCTTC. Amino acid sequence: CASRGVGEGGSGYTF. V is TRBV27 and J is TRBJ1-2; D might be TRBD1 (6 bases). The CDR3 runs 15 residues. The ends were cut back, 6 bases at V and 7 bases at J, with 21 bases in the middle. Germline V CDR1 and CDR2: MNHEY, SMNVEV (reference sequence).

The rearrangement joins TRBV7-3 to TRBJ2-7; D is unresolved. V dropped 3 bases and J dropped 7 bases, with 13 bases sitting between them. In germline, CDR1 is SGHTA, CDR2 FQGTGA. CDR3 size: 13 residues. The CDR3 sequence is CASSLVESGEQYF. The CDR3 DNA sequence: TGTGCCAGCAGCTTGGTCGAGTCGGGTGAGCAGTACTTC.